This T cell receptor beta chain was retrieved from a study of control samples from healthy donors and cancer patients. Using immunoSEQ multiplex PCR, the repertoire was profiled, and TCRdb retains in-frame clones only, with some absent. The sample yields 98,000 or so clones, 70% to 80% seen once. This clone was seen only once. Sequenced sample: blood. This TCR came from a woman between 25 and 40 years old in good health.

CDR3 coding DNA: TGTGCCAGCAGCCCCCAGTTTAGCGGGGCCCCCAATGAGCAGTTCTTC. Translation gives CASSPQFSGAPNEQFF. The rearrangement uses TRBV11-3 and TRBJ2-1; 8 bases match TRBD2. Per the germline V gene, CDR1 is SGHNT and CDR2 is YENEEA. The CDR3 is 16 residues long. V was pared by 5 bases and J by 6 bases, with 12 bases of the junction left unmatched. The variable domain in full, completed from reference TRBV11-3 and TRBJ2-1, reads EAGVVQSPRYKIIEKKQPVAFWCNPISGHNTLYWYLQNLGQGPELLIRYENEEAVDDSQLPKDRFSAERLKGVDSTLKIQPAELGDSAVYLCASSPQFSGAPNEQFFGPGTRLTVL.